These T cell receptor beta chains were read from a single sample in a study of graft-versus-host responses after intestinal transplantation. For these receptors, no antigen is known. Data came from immunoSEQ multiplex PCR; TCRdb stores just in-frame clones and leaves some out. Here the sample spans 90,000 to 95,000 clones, approximately 92% being singletons. The sample here was unstimulated CD8+ T cells sorted from spleen or lymph node cells, taken before intestinal transplant. Source of these receptors: a human donor who received an intestinal transplant. CDR3s include the opening cysteine and the closing phenylalanine or tryptophan. The D gene is left open where the match is weak. A row's size may be missing; if present it is once, few, many or a size class.

D gene: TRBD1; J gene: TRBJ1-5; V gene: TRBV7-4; clone size: NA; CDR3 protein: CASSLRRQGACQPQHF; CDR3 DNA: TGTGCCAGCAGCTTGCGTCGACAGGGGGCTTGTCAGCCCCAGCATTTT
D gene: TRBD1; J gene: TRBJ2-7; V gene: TRBV19; clone size: NA; CDR3 protein: CASQPGQGYYEQYF; CDR3 DNA: TGTGCCAGCCAACCGGGACAGGGATATTATGAGCAGTACTTC
D gene: NA; J gene: TRBJ2-2; V gene: TRBV7-8; clone size: NA; CDR3 protein: CASSPAGSDTGELFF; CDR3 DNA: TGTGCCAGCAGCCCAGCGGGTTCTGACACCGGGGAGCTGTTTTTT
D gene: TRBD1; J gene: TRBJ2-7; V gene: TRBV10-2; clone size: NA; CDR3 protein: CASLCTLSPPPLSGQVIGGYEQYF; CDR3 DNA: TGCGCCAGCCTCTGCACTCTTAGTCCCCCCCCTCTCTCGGGACAGGTTATCGGCGGCTACGAGCAGTACTTC
D gene: NA; J gene: TRBJ2-1; V gene: TRBV5-4; clone size: NA; CDR3 protein: CASSFVGSYDEQFF; CDR3 DNA: TGTGCCAGCAGCTTCGTGGGTAGCTACGATGAGCAGTTCTTC
D gene: NA; J gene: TRBJ2-1; V gene: TRBV25-1; clone size: NA; CDR3 protein: CASSEEGAYNEQFF; CDR3 DNA: TGTGCCAGCAGTGAAGAAGGGGCCTACAATGAGCAGTTCTTC
D gene: TRBD1; J gene: TRBJ2-1; V gene: TRBV11-1; clone size: once; CDR3 protein: CASSFSGQGVGQFF; CDR3 DNA: TGTGCCAGCAGCTTCTCGGGACAGGGTGTTGGGCAGTTCTTC
D gene: NA; J gene: TRBJ1-2; V gene: TRBV6-5; clone size: few; CDR3 protein: CASSYSTGPGPGYTF; CDR3 DNA: TGTGCCAGCAGTTACTCGACAGGCCCGGGGCCTGGCTACACCTTC
D gene: NA; J gene: TRBJ1-3; V gene: TRBV18; clone size: NA; CDR3 protein: CASSPFSGSGNTIYF; CDR3 DNA: TGTGCCAGCTCACCATTCTCAGGCTCTGGAAACACCATATATTTT
D gene: TRBD1; J gene: TRBJ1-5; V gene: TRBV4-2; clone size: NA; CDR3 protein: CASSQLTGGDQPQHF; CDR3 DNA: TGTGCCAGCAGCCAACTGACAGGGGGCGATCAGCCCCAGCATTTT
D gene: NA; J gene: TRBJ1-4; V gene: TRBV5-5; clone size: NA; CDR3 protein: CASSSATENEKLFF; CDR3 DNA: TGTGCCAGCAGCTCCGCGACAGAAAATGAAAAACTGTTTTTT
D gene: NA; J gene: TRBJ2-7; V gene: TRBV7-9; clone size: NA; CDR3 protein: CASSPAKTSAHEQYF; CDR3 DNA: TGTGCCAGCAGCCCCGCGAAAACTAGTGCCCACGAGCAGTACTTC
D gene: TRBD2; J gene: TRBJ2-1; V gene: TRBV9; clone size: NA; CDR3 protein: CASSPLAGGFNEQFF; CDR3 DNA: TGTGCCAGCAGCCCCCTAGCGGGGGGATTCAATGAGCAGTTCTTC
D gene: NA; J gene: TRBJ2-5; V gene: TRBV6-1; clone size: NA; CDR3 protein: CASMVEGQETQYF; CDR3 DNA: TGTGCCAGCATGGTCGAGGGCCAAGAGACCCAGTACTTC
D gene: TRBD1; J gene: TRBJ1-2; V gene: TRBV27; clone size: NA; CDR3 protein: CASSDTGGMRGYTF; CDR3 DNA: TGTGCCAGCTCCGATACAGGGGGCATGAGAGGCTACACCTTC
D gene: NA; J gene: TRBJ2-3; V gene: TRBV9; clone size: NA; CDR3 protein: CASSVVSDTQYF; CDR3 DNA: TGTGCCAGCAGCGTAGTATCAGATACGCAGTATTTT
D gene: TRBD1; J gene: TRBJ2-3; V gene: TRBV9; clone size: NA; CDR3 protein: CASSGDRDTDTQYF; CDR3 DNA: TGTGCCAGCAGCGGGGACAGGGATACAGATACGCAGTATTTT
D gene: NA; J gene: TRBJ2-7; V gene: TRBV4-2; clone size: NA; CDR3 protein: CASSPLARGSSYEQYF; CDR3 DNA: TGTGCCAGCAGCCCCCTAGCCAGGGGAAGCTCCTACGAGCAGTACTTC
D gene: TRBD1; J gene: TRBJ2-7; V gene: TRBV4-3; clone size: NA; CDR3 protein: CASSQGVGQGNYEQYF; CDR3 DNA: TGCGCCAGCAGCCAAGGCGTGGGACAGGGGAATTACGAGCAGTACTTC
D gene: NA; J gene: TRBJ2-7; V gene: TRBV2; clone size: NA; CDR3 protein: CASRTTPGYYEQYF; CDR3 DNA: TGTGCCAGCAGGACGACCCCGGGATACTACGAGCAGTACTTC
D gene: TRBD2; J gene: TRBJ2-1; V gene: TRBV4-1; clone size: NA; CDR3 protein: CASSHPIGTSGRTSSYNEQFF; CDR3 DNA: TGCGCCAGCAGCCATCCCATCGGGACTAGCGGGAGGACGAGCTCCTACAATGAGCAGTTCTTC
D gene: TRBD1; J gene: TRBJ1-6; V gene: TRBV5-1; clone size: NA; CDR3 protein: CASSPGQSNSPLHF; CDR3 DNA: TGCGCCAGCAGCCCGGGACAGTCAAATTCACCCCTCCACTTT
D gene: TRBD1; J gene: TRBJ1-4; V gene: TRBV4-2; clone size: NA; CDR3 protein: CASSLGQGVGTNEKLFF; CDR3 DNA: TGTGCCAGCAGCCTGGGACAGGGGGTGGGAACTAATGAAAAACTGTTTTTT
D gene: NA; J gene: TRBJ2-1; V gene: TRBV18; clone size: NA; CDR3 protein: CASSPTAGSSYNEQFF; CDR3 DNA: TGTGCCAGCTCACCCACTGCGGGCAGCTCCTACAATGAGCAGTTCTTC
D gene: NA; J gene: TRBJ1-3; V gene: TRBV19; clone size: NA; CDR3 protein: CASSRDTGNTIYF; CDR3 DNA: TGTGCCAGTAGTAGAGACACTGGAAACACCATATATTTT
D gene: NA; J gene: TRBJ1-2; V gene: TRBV19; clone size: NA; CDR3 protein: CASGELWGYTF; CDR3 DNA: TGTGCCAGTGGTGAGCTTTGGGGCTACACCTTC
D gene: TRBD2; J gene: TRBJ2-5; V gene: TRBV7-9; clone size: NA; CDR3 protein: CASSPLKSGVQETQYF; CDR3 DNA: TGTGCCAGCAGCCCGCTGAAGAGCGGGGTCCAAGAGACCCAGTACTTC
D gene: TRBD2; J gene: TRBJ2-2; V gene: TRBV7-9; clone size: NA; CDR3 protein: CASSLTAGGNTGELFF; CDR3 DNA: TGTGCCAGCAGCTTAACAGCGGGGGGGAACACCGGGGAGCTGTTTTTT
D gene: TRBD2; J gene: TRBJ2-1; V gene: TRBV19; clone size: NA; CDR3 protein: CASSTLAGGYNEQFF; CDR3 DNA: TGTGCCAGTAGTACCCTAGCGGGGGGCTACAATGAGCAGTTCTTC
D gene: TRBD2; J gene: TRBJ2-7; V gene: TRBV13; clone size: NA; CDR3 protein: CASSRTSGRAEVYEQYF; CDR3 DNA: TGTGCCAGCAGCAGGACTAGCGGGAGGGCCGAGGTCTACGAGCAGTACTTC
D gene: NA; J gene: TRBJ2-1; V gene: TRBV7-9; clone size: NA; CDR3 protein: CASSSSVSNEQFF; CDR3 DNA: TGTGCCAGCAGCTCCTCCGTATCCAATGAGCAGTTCTTC
D gene: NA; J gene: TRBJ2-6; V gene: TRBV4-1; clone size: NA; CDR3 protein: CASSQDGGRGVSGANVLTF; CDR3 DNA: TGCGCCAGCAGCCAAGATGGGGGCAGGGGAGTCTCTGGGGCCAACGTCCTGACTTTC
D gene: NA; J gene: TRBJ1-5; V gene: TRBV19; clone size: once; CDR3 protein: CASSITEYSNQPQHF; CDR3 DNA: TGTGCCAGTAGTATAACTGAATATAGCAATCAGCCCCAGCATTTT
D gene: NA; J gene: TRBJ1-3; V gene: TRBV7-2; clone size: NA; CDR3 protein: CASSLDEVTGRSGNTIYF; CDR3 DNA: TGTGCCAGCAGCCTAGACGAGGTGACAGGACGCTCTGGAAACACCATATATTTT
D gene: TRBD1; J gene: TRBJ1-1; V gene: TRBV19; clone size: NA; CDR3 protein: CASLQGAERNTEAFF; CDR3 DNA: TGTGCCAGTCTACAGGGGGCGGAAAGGAACACTGAAGCTTTCTTT
D gene: NA; J gene: TRBJ1-2; V gene: TRBV19; clone size: NA; CDR3 protein: CASIQANSPYGYTF; CDR3 DNA: TGTGCCAGTATACAGGCCAATTCCCCCTATGGCTACACCTTC
D gene: NA; J gene: TRBJ1-1; V gene: TRBV5-4; clone size: NA; CDR3 protein: CASNMTVHTEAFF; CDR3 DNA: TGTGCCAGCAACATGACAGTACACACTGAAGCTTTCTTT
D gene: NA; J gene: TRBJ1-2; V gene: TRBV19; clone size: NA; CDR3 protein: CASGWGPTDYGYTF; CDR3 DNA: TGTGCCAGTGGCTGGGGGCCGACTGATTACGGCTACACCTTC
D gene: NA; J gene: TRBJ1-2; V gene: TRBV11-3; clone size: NA; CDR3 protein: CASSQSGLGGYTF; CDR3 DNA: TGTGCCAGTAGTCAGAGCGGGCTAGGTGGCTACACCTTC
D gene: NA; J gene: TRBJ2-1; V gene: TRBV13; clone size: NA; CDR3 protein: CASSLRGHSYNEQFF; CDR3 DNA: TGTGCCAGCAGCTTGCGGGGGCACTCCTACAATGAGCAGTTCTTC
D gene: NA; J gene: TRBJ1-2; V gene: TRBV5-4; clone size: NA; CDR3 protein: CASSLAGAGDYGYTF; CDR3 DNA: TGTGCCAGCAGCTTGGCTGGGGCTGGCGACTATGGCTACACCTTC
D gene: NA; J gene: TRBJ2-5; V gene: TRBV4-2; clone size: NA; CDR3 protein: CASSQGPGMEETQYF; CDR3 DNA: TGTGCCAGCAGCCAAGGACCAGGGATGGAAGAGACCCAGTACTTC
D gene: NA; J gene: TRBJ2-2; V gene: TRBV27; clone size: NA; CDR3 protein: CASSLIEGYAGELFF; CDR3 DNA: TGTGCCAGCAGTTTAATTGAGGGCTACGCCGGGGAGCTGTTTTTT
D gene: NA; J gene: TRBJ2-7; V gene: TRBV6-6; clone size: NA; CDR3 protein: CASSYSSGKNYEQYF; CDR3 DNA: TGTGCCAGCAGTTACTCATCAGGGAAGAACTACGAGCAGTACTTC
D gene: TRBD2; J gene: TRBJ2-1; V gene: TRBV19; clone size: once; CDR3 protein: CASSPITGLAGKGDWGEQFF; CDR3 DNA: TGTGCCAGTAGTCCAATAACGGGACTAGCGGGAAAGGGGGATTGGGGTGAGCAGTTCTTC
D gene: TRBD2; J gene: TRBJ2-3; V gene: TRBV6-5; clone size: few; CDR3 protein: CASSYGAGGPDTQYF; CDR3 DNA: TGTGCCAGCAGTTATGGTGCGGGGGGCCCAGATACGCAGTATTTT
D gene: NA; J gene: TRBJ2-4; V gene: TRBV4-1; clone size: NA; CDR3 protein: CASSQGASAFLRNIQYF; CDR3 DNA: TGCGCCAGCAGCCAAGGTGCCAGCGCCTTCCTGAGAAACATTCAGTACTTC